This T cell receptor (beta chain) was captured by sequencing in a study of Graves' ophthalmopathy and Graves' hyperthyroidism. Overall study results and limits: Sensitivity reached around 67% and specificity around 72% when the model predicted ophthalmopathy progression. Stable hyperthyroidism and ophthalmopathy were told apart by a 13-signature model, which achieved approximately 87% sensitivity and approximately 81% specificity.

Clinicians diagnosed using symptoms, serum thyroxine, TRAb, thyroid ultrasound and orbital computed tomography. V lost 4 bases, J lost 4 bases, and 17 bases lay in between. In germline, CDR1 is SEHNR, CDR2 FQNEAQ (reference sequence). This CDR3 is built from 15 residues. As the template, RNA transcripts were used to amplify TCR beta CDR3 regions. RT-PCR in the first round used HTBI primers; a second-round multiplex PCR followed. TCRdb reprocessed the multiplex PCR reads with MiXCR, giving one entry per CDR3 protein. The table lists more than 300,000 distinct CDR3 sequences, approximately 18% of them singletons. This clonotype was counted ten times or more. The target antigen is unknown.

Material for sequencing was peripheral blood. The TCR was taken from an adult woman with stable Graves' hyperthyroidism. This chain links TRBV7-9 with TRBJ2-7; D might be TRBD1 (6 bases). The CDR3 region is CASSSGTIPGYEQYF. DNA of the CDR3: TGTGCCAGCAGCTCAGGGACAATACCGGGATACGAGCAGTACTTC. Combining the CDR3 with reference TRBV7-9 and TRBJ2-7 gives the whole variable domain DTGVSQNPRHKITKRGQNVTFRCDPISEHNRLYWYRQTLGQGPEFLTYFQNEAQLEKSRLLSDRFSAERPKGSFSTLEIQRTEQGDSAMYLCASSSGTIPGYEQYFGPGTRLTVT.